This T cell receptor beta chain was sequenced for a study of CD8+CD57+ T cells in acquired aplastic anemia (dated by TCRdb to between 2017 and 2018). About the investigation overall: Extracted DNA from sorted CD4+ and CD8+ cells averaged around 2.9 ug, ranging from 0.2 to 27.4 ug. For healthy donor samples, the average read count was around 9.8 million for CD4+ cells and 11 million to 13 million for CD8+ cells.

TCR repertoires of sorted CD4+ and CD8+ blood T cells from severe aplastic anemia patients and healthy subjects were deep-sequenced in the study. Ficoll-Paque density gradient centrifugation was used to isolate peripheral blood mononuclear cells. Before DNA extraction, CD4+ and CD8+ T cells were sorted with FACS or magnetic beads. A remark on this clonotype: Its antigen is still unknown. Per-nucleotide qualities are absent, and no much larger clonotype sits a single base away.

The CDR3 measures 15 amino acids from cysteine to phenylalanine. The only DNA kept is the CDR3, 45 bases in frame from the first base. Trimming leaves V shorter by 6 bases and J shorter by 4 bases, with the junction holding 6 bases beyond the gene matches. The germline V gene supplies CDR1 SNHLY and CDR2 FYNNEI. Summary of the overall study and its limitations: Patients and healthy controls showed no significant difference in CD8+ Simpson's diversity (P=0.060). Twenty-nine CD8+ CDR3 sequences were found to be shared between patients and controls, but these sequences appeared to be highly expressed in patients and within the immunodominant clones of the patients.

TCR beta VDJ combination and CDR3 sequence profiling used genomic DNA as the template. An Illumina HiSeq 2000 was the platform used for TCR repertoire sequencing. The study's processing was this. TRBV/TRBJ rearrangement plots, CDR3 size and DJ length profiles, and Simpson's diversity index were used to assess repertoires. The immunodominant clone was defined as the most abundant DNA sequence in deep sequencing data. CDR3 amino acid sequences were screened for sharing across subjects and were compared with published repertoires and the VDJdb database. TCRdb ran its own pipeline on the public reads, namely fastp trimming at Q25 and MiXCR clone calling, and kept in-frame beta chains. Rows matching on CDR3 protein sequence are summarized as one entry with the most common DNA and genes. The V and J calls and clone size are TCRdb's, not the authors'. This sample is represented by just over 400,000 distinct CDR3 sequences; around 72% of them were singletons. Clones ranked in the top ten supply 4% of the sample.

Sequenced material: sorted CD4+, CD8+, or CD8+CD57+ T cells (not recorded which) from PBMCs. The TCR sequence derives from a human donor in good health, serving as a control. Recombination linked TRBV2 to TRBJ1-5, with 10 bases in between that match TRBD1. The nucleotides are TGTGCCAGCAGAACCGACAGGGGGCGGAATCAGCCCCAGCATTTT. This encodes CASRTDRGRNQPQHF.